The rows below give T cell receptor beta chains drawn from one sample of a study of blood T cell repertoires in COVID-19. The table came from immunoSEQ multiplex PCR; TCRdb's copy has only in-frame clones and leaves some out. The table lists about 180,000 clones, around 90% of them singletons. The sequenced sample consisted of peripheral blood. All receptors derive from a woman aged 50 to 65 with acute or convalescent COVID-19. Each CDR3 is given with its conserved first and last residue. Each record gives: clone size, J gene, V gene, D gene, CDR3 DNA, CDR3 protein. D genes are given only for firm matches. The size of a clone is reported for some rows only, either as once, few or many, or as a class for expanded clones.

. | TRBJ1-2 | TRBV18 | TRBD1 | TGTGCCAGCTCATCGACAGGGAACTTTGACTATGGCTACACCTTC | CASSSTGNFDYGYTF
. | TRBJ1-6 | TRBV19 | . | TGTGCCAGTAGTATCGCGATGTTCGAGCCCCTCCACTTT | CASSIAMFEPLHF
. | TRBJ2-7 | TRBV27 | TRBD1 | TGTGCCAGCAGTTTACTACCGGGACAGGGGGCCTACGAGCAGTACTTC | CASSLLPGQGAYEQYF
. | TRBJ1-4 | TRBV30 | . | TGTGCCTGGAACCCGGCCGGGGCAACTAATGAAAAACTGTTTTTT | CAWNPAGATNEKLFF
. | TRBJ2-6 | TRBV24-1 | TRBD1 | TGTGCCACCAGTGCACAGGGGGCAGGTGGGGCCAACGTCCTGACTTTC | CATSAQGAGGANVLTF
. | TRBJ2-3 | TRBV27 | TRBD2 | TGTGCCAGCAGTTCCCGGACTAGCGGGAGGACTTCGGGCACAGATACGCAGTATTTT | CASSSRTSGRTSGTDTQYF
. | TRBJ1-6 | TRBV27 | . | TGTGCCAGCACCCTGGAACCTCCGCGGCCCTCACCCCTCCACTTT | CASTLEPPRPSPLHF
. | TRBJ2-3 | TRBV20-1 | TRBD1 | TGCAGTGCTCGACAGGGGGAGAGGCAGTATTTT | CSARQGERQYF
few | TRBJ1-1 | TRBV18 | . | TGTGCCAGCTCACCACTCCACACAGACACTGAAGCTTTCTTT | CASSPLHTDTEAFF
. | TRBJ1-6 | TRBV10-2 | . | TGCGCCAGCAGTGAAACGGTCTCGGGATCACCCCTCCACTTT | CASSETVSGSPLHF
. | TRBJ2-3 | TRBV7-2 | . | TGTGCCAGCAGCCCCCACGGGCGGGGCAGCACAGATACGCAGTATTTT | CASSPHGRGSTDTQYF
once | TRBJ2-2 | TRBV15 | TRBD1 | TGTGCCACCAGCAGAGCTAAGGGGGCGCTCAGAGAAACCGGGGAGCTGTTTTTT | CATSRAKGALRETGELFF
. | TRBJ1-1 | TRBV19 | . | TGTGCCAGTAGCCTTGGAGGGGTTAAGGGCACTGAAGCTTTCTTT | CASSLGGVKGTEAFF
. | TRBJ2-1 | TRBV9 | . | TGTGCCAGCAGCGTAGCGGGACTCCCCGAGCAGTTCTTC | CASSVAGLPEQFF
. | TRBJ1-2 | TRBV19 | . | TGTGCCAGTAGTATGTCGAGGGACTATGGCTACACCTTC | CASSMSRDYGYTF
. | TRBJ2-7 | TRBV7-2 | . | TGTGCCAGCAGCGGGTTTGTTGAGCGCTACGAGCAGTACTTC | CASSGFVERYEQYF
. | TRBJ1-1 | TRBV19 | . | TGTGCCAGTATACCGGCAGGGGAGAACACTGAAGCTTTCTTT | CASIPAGENTEAFF
. | TRBJ2-3 | TRBV7-2 | . | TGTGCCAGCAGCTTCGCGAGCGATACGCAGTATTTT | CASSFASDTQYF
. | TRBJ2-1 | TRBV7-6 | TRBD2 | TGTGCCAGCAGCTCGTCTAGCGGGGGGGCCCCCGCCTACAATGAGCAGTTCTTC | CASSSSSGGAPAYNEQFF
few | TRBJ1-1 | TRBV6-2/TRBV6-3 | . | TGTGCCAGCAGTGACTCACAGGGAATTTACACTGAAGCTTTCTTT | CASSDSQGIYTEAFF
. | TRBJ2-1 | TRBV9 | TRBD1 | TGTGCCAGCAGGGATCCGGGACAGGGCTCCTACAATGAGCAGTTCTTC | CASRDPGQGSYNEQFF
. | TRBJ2-7 | TRBV18 | TRBD2 | TGTGCCAGCTCACCACTCGGGACTAACTACGAGCAGTACTTC | CASSPLGTNYEQYF
. | TRBJ2-5 | TRBV9 | TRBD1 | TGTGCCAGCAGCCCTCAGGGGGACAGGAGGGAGACCCAGTACTTC | CASSPQGDRRETQYF
. | TRBJ1-1 | TRBV4-1 | . | TGCGCCAGCAGCAGGAGTGTTGGAACTGAAGCTTTCTTT | CASSRSVGTEAFF